Given below is one T cell receptor (beta chain) in context. Its antigen is currently unknown. These data originate in a study of monozygotic twins with inflammatory bowel disease. The length of the CDR3 is 13 residues. Germline assignment: CDR1 SGHVS and CDR2 FNYEAQ. For each CDR3 protein, TCRdb gives one entry from its re-call of the 5' RACE reads, without DNA. Its table records some 170,000 distinct CDR3 sequences. Study observations and caveats: The analysis failed to separate different T cell subtypes. Versus healthy twins, IBD patients showed fewer clonotypes shared with others, especially with disease activity.

The V gene is TRBV7-6, the J gene TRBJ1-2; without DNA, the TCRdb call of TRBD1 cannot be checked. Material: blood. The source is a human donor with ulcerative colitis or Crohn's disease, or a healthy co-twin of an affected twin (not recorded which). CDR3: CASSPQGSYGYTF.